This paragraph covers one T cell receptor (beta chain) sequence. Its cognate antigen is unknown. The V gene's germline CDR1 is SEHNR and CDR2 FQNEAQ (reference sequence). V gave up 4 bases and J gave up 7 bases; unmatched junction bases: 7. The CDR3 covers 16 residues. The sample is drawn from a study of blood T cells in healthy people across ages. Through a sample-barcoded 5' primer and a J-beta primer mix, a second PCR was run for 7 to 11 cycles. Tagging of each cDNA molecule was performed by a template-switch adaptor with 12 random nucleotides. TCRdb called the 5' RACE reads again in MiXCR, with one record for every CDR3 protein. The data show approximately 1,000,000 distinct CDR3 sequences, 40% to 55% seen once. Study outcomes and limitations: Among T cells, TCR beta diversity per million cells dropped roughly linearly as age rose. Greater diversity and more naive CD4+ cells were seen in long-lived donors than in aged donors. It was not possible, with unsorted PBMCs, to conclusively compare naive and antigen-experienced cells.

The sample was blood. The sequence came from an older woman in good health. V and J are TRBV7-9 and TRBJ2-2, with 12 bases matching TRBD2. DNA for the CDR3: TGTGCCAGCAGCTCATGGACTAGCGGGGATGGCGGGGAGCTGTTTTTT. Its protein product is CASSSWTSGDGGELFF.